This T cell receptor beta chain stems from a study of blood T cell repertoires in COVID-19. Study background: Collection of acute and convalescent COVID-19 samples took place in the United States, Italy and Spain. The cDNA or gDNA used as material had been derived from T cells, B-cell-depleted T cells, or PBMCs.

The junction had 9 bases not matched to a gene; V was cut back by 4 bases and J by 6 bases. Germline V gene sequence: CDR1 LNHDA, CDR2 SQIVND (reference sequence). This CDR3 contains 14 residues. In the original workflow: Researchers report that nucleated cell counts were estimated from reference gene primer amplification. Only in-frame clones appear in the TCRdb table, and some are missing; sequencing was by immunoSEQ multiplex PCR. D and trimming were read from the DNA, whereas the V and J calls and clone size are those reported in that table. The top ten hold around 1.6% of the sample, which has 180,000 or so clones, roughly 90% seen once.

The chain carries TRBV19 and TRBJ2-7, with 7 bases fitting TRBD1. Input material: peripheral blood. This TCR derives from a woman in her forties or fifties with acute or convalescent COVID-19. The CDR3 sequence: CASSNPDRTGEQYF. The CDR3 region has the DNA TGTGCCAGTAGTAACCCGGACAGGACGGGCGAGCAGTACTTC.